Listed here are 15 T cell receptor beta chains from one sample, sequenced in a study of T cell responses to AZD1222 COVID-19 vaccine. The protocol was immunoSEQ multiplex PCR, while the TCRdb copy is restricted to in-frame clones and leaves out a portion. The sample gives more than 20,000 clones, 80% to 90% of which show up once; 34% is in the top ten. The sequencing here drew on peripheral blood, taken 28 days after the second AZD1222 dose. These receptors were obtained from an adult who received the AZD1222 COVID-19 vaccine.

The CDR3 DNA reads TGCAGTGCTATTTACAGGCTCGAGCAGTACTTC. Protein product: CSAIYRLEQYF. The chain recombines TRBV20-1 with TRBJ2-7, with D perhaps matching TRBD1 (5 bases). Germline-derived CDR1 and CDR2 are DFQATT and SNEGSKA (reference sequence). V was pared by 4 bases and J by 6 bases, with 10 bases between. The CDR3 totals 11 residues.

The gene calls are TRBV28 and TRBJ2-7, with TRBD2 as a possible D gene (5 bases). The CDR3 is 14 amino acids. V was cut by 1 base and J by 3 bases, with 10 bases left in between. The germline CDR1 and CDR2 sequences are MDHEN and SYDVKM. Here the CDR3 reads CASSLSGNLYEQYF. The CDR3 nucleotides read TGTGCCAGCAGTTTATCCGGGAACCTCTACGAGCAGTACTTC.

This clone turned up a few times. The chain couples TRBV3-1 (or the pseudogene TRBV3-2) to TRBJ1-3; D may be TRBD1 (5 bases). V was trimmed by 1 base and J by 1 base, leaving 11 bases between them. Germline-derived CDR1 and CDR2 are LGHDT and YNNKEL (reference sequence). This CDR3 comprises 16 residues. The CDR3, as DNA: TGTGCCAGCAGCCAAGGGGACGGTTCTTCTGGAAACACCATATATTTT. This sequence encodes CASSQGDGSSGNTIYF.

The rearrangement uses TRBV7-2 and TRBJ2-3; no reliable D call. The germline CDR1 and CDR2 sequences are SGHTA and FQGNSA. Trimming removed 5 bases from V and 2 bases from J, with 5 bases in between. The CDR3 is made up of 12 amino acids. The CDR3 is CASSPITDTQYF. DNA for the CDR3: TGTGCCAGCAGCCCTATCACAGATACGCAGTATTTT.

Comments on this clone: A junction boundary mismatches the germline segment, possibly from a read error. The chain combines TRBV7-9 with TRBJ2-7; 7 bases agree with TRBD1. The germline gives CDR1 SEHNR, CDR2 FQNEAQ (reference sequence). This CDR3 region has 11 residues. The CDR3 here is CASSLGAQGNF. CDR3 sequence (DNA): TGTGCCAGCAGCTTAGGGGCACAGGGGAACTTC.

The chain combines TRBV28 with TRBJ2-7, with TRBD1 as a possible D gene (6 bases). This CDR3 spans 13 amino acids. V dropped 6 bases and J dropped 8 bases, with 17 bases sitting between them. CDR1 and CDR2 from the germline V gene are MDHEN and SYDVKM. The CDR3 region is CASSTGTPSQQYF. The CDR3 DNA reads TGTGCCAGCAGCACCGGGACACCCTCACAGCAGTACTTC. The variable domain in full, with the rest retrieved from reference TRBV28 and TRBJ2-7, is DVKVTQSSRYLVKRTGEKVFLECVQDMDHENMFWYRQDPGLGLRLIYFSYDVKMKEKGDIPEGYSVSREKKERFSLILESASTNQTSMYLCASSTGTPSQQYFGPGTRLTVT.

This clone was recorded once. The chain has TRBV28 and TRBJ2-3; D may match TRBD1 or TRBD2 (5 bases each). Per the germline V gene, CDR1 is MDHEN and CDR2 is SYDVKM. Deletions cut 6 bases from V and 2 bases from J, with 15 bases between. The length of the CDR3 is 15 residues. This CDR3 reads CASSSNRGATDTQYF. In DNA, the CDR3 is TGTGCCAGCAGCTCTAATAGGGGAGCCACAGATACGCAGTATTTT.

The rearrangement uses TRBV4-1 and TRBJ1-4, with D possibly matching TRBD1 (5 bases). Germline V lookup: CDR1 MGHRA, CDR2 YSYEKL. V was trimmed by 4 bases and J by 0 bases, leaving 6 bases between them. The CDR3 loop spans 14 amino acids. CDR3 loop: CASSRGATNEKLFF. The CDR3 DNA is TGCGCCAGCAGCCGGGGCGCAACTAATGAAAAACTGTTTTTT.

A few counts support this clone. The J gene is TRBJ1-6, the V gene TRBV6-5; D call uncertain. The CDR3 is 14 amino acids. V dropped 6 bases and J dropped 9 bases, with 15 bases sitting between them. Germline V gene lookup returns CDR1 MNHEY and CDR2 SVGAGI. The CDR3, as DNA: TGTGCCAGCAGGGGATCGGCCTGGGGTTCACCCCTCCACTTT. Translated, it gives CASRGSAWGSPLHF.

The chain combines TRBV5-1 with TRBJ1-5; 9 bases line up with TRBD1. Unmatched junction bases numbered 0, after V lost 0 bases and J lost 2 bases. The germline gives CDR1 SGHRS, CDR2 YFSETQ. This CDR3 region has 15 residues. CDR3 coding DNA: TGCGCCAGCAGCTTGGGGACAGGGGGCAATCAGCCCCAGCATTTT. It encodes CASSLGTGGNQPQHF.

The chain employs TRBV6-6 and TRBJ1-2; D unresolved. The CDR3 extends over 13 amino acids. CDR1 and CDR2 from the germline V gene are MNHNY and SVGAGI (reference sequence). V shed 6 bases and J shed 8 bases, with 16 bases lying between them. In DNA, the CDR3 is TGTGCCAGCAGCTCGGTTCCAACCCGAGGCTACACCTTC. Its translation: CASSSVPTRGYTF.

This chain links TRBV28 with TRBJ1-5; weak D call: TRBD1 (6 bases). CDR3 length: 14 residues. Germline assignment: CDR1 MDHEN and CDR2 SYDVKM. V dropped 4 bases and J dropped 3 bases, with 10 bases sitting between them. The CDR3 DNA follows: TGTGCCAGCAGTTCCTGGACAGACAATCAGCCCCAGCATTTT. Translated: CASSSWTDNQPQHF. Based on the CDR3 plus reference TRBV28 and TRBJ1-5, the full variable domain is DVKVTQSSRYLVKRTGEKVFLECVQDMDHENMFWYRQDPGLGLRLIYFSYDVKMKEKGDIPEGYSVSREKKERFSLILESASTNQTSMYLCASSSWTDNQPQHFGDGTRLSIL.

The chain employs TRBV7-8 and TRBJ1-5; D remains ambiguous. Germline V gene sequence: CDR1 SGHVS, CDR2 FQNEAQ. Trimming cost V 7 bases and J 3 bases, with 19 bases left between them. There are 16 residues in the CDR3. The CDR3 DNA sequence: TGTGCCAGCACCCCCGCCCCCGGGGTAAACAATCAGCCCCAGCATTTT. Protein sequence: CASTPAPGVNNQPQHF.

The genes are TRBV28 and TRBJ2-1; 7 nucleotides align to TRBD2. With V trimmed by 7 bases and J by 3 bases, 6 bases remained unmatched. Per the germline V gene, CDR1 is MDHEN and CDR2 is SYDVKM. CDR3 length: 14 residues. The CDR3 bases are TGTGCCAGCAACGGCGGGAGTTTCTACAATGAGCAGTTCTTC. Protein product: CASNGGSFYNEQFF. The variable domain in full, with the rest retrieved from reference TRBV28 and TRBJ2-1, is DVKVTQSSRYLVKRTGEKVFLECVQDMDHENMFWYRQDPGLGLRLIYFSYDVKMKEKGDIPEGYSVSREKKERFSLILESASTNQTSMYLCASNGGSFYNEQFFGPGTRLTVL.

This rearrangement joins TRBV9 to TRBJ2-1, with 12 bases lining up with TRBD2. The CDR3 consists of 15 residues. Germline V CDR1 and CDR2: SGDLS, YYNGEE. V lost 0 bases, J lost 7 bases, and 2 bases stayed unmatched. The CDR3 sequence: CASSVGTSGNNEQFF. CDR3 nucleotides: TGTGCCAGCAGCGTAGGGACTAGCGGGAATAATGAGCAGTTCTTC.